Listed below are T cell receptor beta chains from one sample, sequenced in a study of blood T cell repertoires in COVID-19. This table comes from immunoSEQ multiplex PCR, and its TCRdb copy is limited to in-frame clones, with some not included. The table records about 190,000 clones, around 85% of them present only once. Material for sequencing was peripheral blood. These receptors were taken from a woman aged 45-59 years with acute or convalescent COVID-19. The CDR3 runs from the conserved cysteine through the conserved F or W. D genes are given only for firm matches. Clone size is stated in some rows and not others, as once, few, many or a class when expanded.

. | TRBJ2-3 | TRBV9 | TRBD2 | CASSPSRGGGADTQYF | TGTGCCAGCAGCCCATCCCGGGGGGGCGGGGCAGATACGCAGTATTTT
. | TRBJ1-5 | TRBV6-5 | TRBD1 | CASSQGAGNQPQHF | TGTGCCAGCAGTCAGGGGGCCGGCAATCAGCCCCAGCATTTT
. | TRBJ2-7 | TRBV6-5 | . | CASSPWSVSYEQYF | TGTGCCAGCAGCCCCTGGAGCGTCTCCTACGAGCAGTACTTC
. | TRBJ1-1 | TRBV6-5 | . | CASSYSRNTEAFF | TGTGCCAGCAGTTACTCGAGGAACACTGAAGCTTTCTTT
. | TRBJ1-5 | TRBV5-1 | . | CASSLDGVSNQPQHF | TGCGCCAGCAGCTTGGACGGGGTTAGCAATCAGCCCCAGCATTTT
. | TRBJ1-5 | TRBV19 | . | CASSILSGQGNQPQHF | TGTGCCAGTAGTATTCTCTCAGGGCAGGGCAATCAGCCCCAGCATTTT
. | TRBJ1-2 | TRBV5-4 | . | CASSLGGAANYGYTF | TGTGCCAGCAGCTTGGGGGGAGCCGCTAACTATGGCTACACCTTC
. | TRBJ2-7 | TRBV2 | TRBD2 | CARGLVGNEQYF | TGTGCCCGGGGACTAGTCGGAAACGAGCAGTACTTC
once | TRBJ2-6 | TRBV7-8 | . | CASCPGSGANVLTF | TGTGCCAGCTGTCCAGGCTCTGGGGCCAACGTCCTGACTTTC
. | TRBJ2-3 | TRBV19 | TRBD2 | CASSIGTSGFTDTQYF | TGTGCCAGTAGTATCGGGACTAGCGGATTCACAGATACGCAGTATTTT
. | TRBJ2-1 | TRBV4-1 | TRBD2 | CASSQGTSGGRSYNEQFF | TGCGCCAGCAGCCAGGGGACTAGCGGGGGAAGGTCCTACAATGAGCAGTTCTTC
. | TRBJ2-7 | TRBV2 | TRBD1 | CASSPDRGGSYEQYF | TGTGCCAGCAGTCCAGACAGGGGGGGCTCCTACGAGCAGTACTTC
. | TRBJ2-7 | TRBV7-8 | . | CASSLGPRGYYEQYF | TGTGCCAGCAGCTTAGGGCCCAGGGGATACTACGAGCAGTACTTC
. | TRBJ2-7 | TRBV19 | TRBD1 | CASTTQGTGEQYF | TGTGCCAGTACAACCCAGGGGACAGGCGAGCAGTACTTC
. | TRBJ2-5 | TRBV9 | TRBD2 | CASSVALAGGEETQYF | TGTGCCAGCAGCGTAGCCCTAGCGGGAGGGGAAGAGACCCAGTACTTC
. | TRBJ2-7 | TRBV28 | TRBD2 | CASSFSGSSYEQYF | TGTGCCAGCAGTTTTAGCGGGAGTTCCTACGAGCAGTACTTC
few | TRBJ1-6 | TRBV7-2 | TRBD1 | CASSTGQYNSPLHF | TGTGCCAGCAGCACGGGACAGTATAATTCACCCCTCCACTTT
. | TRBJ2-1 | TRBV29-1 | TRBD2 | CSAASGIRDEQFF | TGCAGCGCCGCTAGCGGGATTAGAGATGAGCAGTTCTTC
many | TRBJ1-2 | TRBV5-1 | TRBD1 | CASSGQGEYGYTF | TGCGCCAGCAGCGGACAGGGGGAGTATGGCTACACCTTC
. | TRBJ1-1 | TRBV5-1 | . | CASSLEGRRTEAFF | TGCGCCAGCAGCTTGGAGGGAAGGAGGACTGAAGCTTTCTTT
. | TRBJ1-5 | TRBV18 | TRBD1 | CASSSSGQKNQPQHF | TGTGCCAGCTCATCATCGGGACAGAAAAATCAGCCCCAGCATTTT
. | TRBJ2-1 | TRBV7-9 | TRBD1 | CASSARTGFDEQFF | TGTGCCAGCAGCGCCCGGACAGGGTTCGATGAGCAGTTCTTC
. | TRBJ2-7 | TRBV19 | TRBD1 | CASSFLDRGNEQYF | TGTGCCAGTAGTTTCTTGGACAGGGGGAACGAGCAGTACTTC
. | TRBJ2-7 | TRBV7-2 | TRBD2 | CASSLNLRASGSYEQYF | TGTGCCAGCAGCTTAAATTTGAGAGCTAGCGGGAGCTACGAGCAGTACTTC
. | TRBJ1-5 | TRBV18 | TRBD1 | CASSPQGGGNQPQHF | TGTGCCAGCTCGCCACAGGGGGGGGGCAATCAGCCCCAGCATTTT
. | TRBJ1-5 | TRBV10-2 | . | CASSDRTGTANQPQHF | TGCGCCAGCAGTGACCGGACTGGAACCGCCAATCAGCCCCAGCATTTT
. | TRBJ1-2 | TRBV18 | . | CASSPGRVNYGYTF | TGTGCCAGCTCACCTGGCAGGGTTAACTATGGCTACACCTTC
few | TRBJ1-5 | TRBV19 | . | CATSGRDNQPQHF | TGTGCCACTTCCGGCCGGGACAATCAGCCCCAGCATTTT
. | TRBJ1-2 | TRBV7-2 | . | CASSLRGNYGYTF | TGTGCCAGCAGCCTCAGGGGCAACTATGGCTACACCTTC
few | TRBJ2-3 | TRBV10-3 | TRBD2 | CAISLAGGLKDTQYF | TGTGCCATCAGTTTAGCGGGAGGGCTAAAGGATACGCAGTATTTT
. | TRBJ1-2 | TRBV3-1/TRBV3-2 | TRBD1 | CASSQARSGTGGYGYTF | TGTGCCAGCAGCCAAGCTCGGTCCGGGACAGGGGGTTATGGCTACACCTTC
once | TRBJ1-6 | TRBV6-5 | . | CASSQDRNSPLHF | TGTGCCAGCAGCCAGGACAGAAATTCACCCCTCCACTTT
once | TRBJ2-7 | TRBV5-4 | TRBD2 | CASSPELAGVEQYF | TGTGCCAGCAGCCCGGAACTAGCGGGAGTCGAGCAGTACTTC
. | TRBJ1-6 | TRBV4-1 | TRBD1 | CASSLRDRENSPLHF | TGCGCCAGCAGCCTCCGGGACAGGGAAAATTCACCCCTCCACTTT
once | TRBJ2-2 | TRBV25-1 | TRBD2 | CASSGTSGGLRFTGELFF | TGTGCCAGCAGTGGGACTAGCGGGGGGCTCCGATTCACCGGGGAGCTGTTTTTT
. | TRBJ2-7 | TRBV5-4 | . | CASSLVGQGKAEQYF | TGTGCCAGCAGCTTGGTAGGCCAGGGAAAGGCCGAGCAGTACTTC
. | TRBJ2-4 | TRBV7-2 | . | CASSSDSGRKNIQYF | TGTGCCAGCAGCTCGGACTCAGGAAGAAAAAACATTCAGTACTTC
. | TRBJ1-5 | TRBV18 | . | CASSPYHGSNNQPQHF | TGTGCCAGCTCTCCTTACCACGGGTCGAACAATCAGCCCCAGCATTTT
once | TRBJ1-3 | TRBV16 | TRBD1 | CASSHWDRTLSGNTIYF | TGTGCCAGCAGCCACTGGGACAGGACGCTCTCTGGAAACACCATATATTTT
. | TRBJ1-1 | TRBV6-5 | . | CASTPDRANTEAFF | TGTGCCAGCACCCCCGACAGAGCGAACACTGAAGCTTTCTTT
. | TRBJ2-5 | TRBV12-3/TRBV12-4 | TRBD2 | CASAGGWETQYF | TGTGCCAGCGCGGGAGGATGGGAGACCCAGTACTTC
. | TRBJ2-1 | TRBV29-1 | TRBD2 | CSVDRTSSNEQFF | TGCAGCGTTGATAGGACTAGCAGCAATGAGCAGTTCTTC
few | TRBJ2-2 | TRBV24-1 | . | CATMVGRNRNTGELFF | TGTGCCACCATGGTGGGGCGGAACAGAAACACCGGGGAGCTGTTTTTT
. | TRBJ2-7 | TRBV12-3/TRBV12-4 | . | CASSFGETSEQYF | TGTGCCAGCAGTTTTGGAGAGACTAGCGAGCAGTACTTC
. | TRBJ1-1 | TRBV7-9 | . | CASSLGTSPEDTEAFF | TGTGCCAGCAGCTTGGGGACTTCCCCCGAGGACACTGAAGCTTTCTTT
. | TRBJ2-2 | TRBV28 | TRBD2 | CASSSRLAGGPGTGELFF | TGTGCCAGCAGTTCGCGACTAGCGGGAGGGCCGGGCACCGGGGAGCTGTTTTTT
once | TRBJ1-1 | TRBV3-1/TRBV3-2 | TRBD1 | CASSPDQGDEAFF | TGTGCCAGCAGCCCAGACCAGGGGGATGAAGCTTTCTTT
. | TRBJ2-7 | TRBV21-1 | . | CASSAPSGAYEQYF | TGTGCCAGCAGCGCTCCTAGCGGAGCCTACGAGCAGTACTTC
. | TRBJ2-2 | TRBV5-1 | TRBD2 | CASSLGTSGRTGELFF | TGCGCCAGCAGCCTCGGGACTAGCGGGAGGACCGGGGAGCTGTTTTTT
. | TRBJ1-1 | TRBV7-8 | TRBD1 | CASSLPYTGGADTEAFF | TGTGCCAGCAGCTTGCCGTATACAGGGGGCGCAGACACTGAAGCTTTCTTT
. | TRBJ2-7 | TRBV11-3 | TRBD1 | CASSLGTGGYEQYF | TGTGCCAGCAGCCTAGGGACAGGGGGCTACGAGCAGTACTTC
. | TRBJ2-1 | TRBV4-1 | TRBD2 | CASSQVTPATQRGGREQFF | TGCGCCAGCAGCCAAGTAACTCCAGCGACCCAGCGGGGGGGCCGTGAGCAGTTCTTC
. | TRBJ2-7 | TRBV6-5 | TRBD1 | CASSYTTGVEQYF | TGTGCCAGCAGTTACACGACAGGGGTCGAGCAGTACTTC
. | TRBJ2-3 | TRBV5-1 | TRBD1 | CASRKGQYTDTQYF | TGCGCCAGCAGAAAGGGACAGTACACAGATACGCAGTATTTT